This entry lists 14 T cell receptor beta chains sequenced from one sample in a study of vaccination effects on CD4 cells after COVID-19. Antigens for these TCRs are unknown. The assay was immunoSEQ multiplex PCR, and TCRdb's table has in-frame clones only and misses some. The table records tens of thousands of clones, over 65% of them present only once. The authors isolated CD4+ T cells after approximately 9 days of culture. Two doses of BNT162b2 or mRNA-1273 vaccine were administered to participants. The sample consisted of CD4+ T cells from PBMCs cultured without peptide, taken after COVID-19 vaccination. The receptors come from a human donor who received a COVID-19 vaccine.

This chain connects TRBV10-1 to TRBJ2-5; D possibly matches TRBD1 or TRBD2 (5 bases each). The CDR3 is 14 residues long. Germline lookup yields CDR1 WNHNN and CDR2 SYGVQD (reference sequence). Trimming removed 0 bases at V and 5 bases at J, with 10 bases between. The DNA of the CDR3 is TGCGCCAGCAGTGAGTCTGGGGGATATGAGACCCAGTACTTC. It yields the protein CASSESGGYETQYF.

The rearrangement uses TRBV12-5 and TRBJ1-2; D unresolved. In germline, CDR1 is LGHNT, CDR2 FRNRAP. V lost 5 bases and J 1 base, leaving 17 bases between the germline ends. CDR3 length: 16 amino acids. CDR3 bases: TGTGCTAGTGGTCCCGTCTTGGGCCCTATTAACTATGGCTACACCTTC. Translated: CASGPVLGPINYGYTF.

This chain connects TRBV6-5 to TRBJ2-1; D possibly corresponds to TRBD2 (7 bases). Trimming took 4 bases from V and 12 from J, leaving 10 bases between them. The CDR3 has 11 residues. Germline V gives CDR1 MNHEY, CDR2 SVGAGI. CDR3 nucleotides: TGTGCCAGCAGTTGGGGGGGCGTGCAGTTCTTC. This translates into CASSWGGVQFF.

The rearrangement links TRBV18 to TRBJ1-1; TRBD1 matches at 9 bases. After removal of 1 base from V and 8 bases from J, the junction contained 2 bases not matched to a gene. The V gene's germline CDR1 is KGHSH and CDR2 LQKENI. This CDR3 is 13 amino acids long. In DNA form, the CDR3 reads TGTGCCAGCTCACCACTTGGACAGGGGGAAGCTTTCTTT. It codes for CASSPLGQGEAFF.

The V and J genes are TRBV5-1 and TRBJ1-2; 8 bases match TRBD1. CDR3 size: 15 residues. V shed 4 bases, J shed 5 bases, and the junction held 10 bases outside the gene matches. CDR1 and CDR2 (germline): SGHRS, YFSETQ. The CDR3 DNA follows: TGCGCCAGCAGCCAACGCCCGGGACAGGAGTATGGCTACACCTTC. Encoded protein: CASSQRPGQEYGYTF.

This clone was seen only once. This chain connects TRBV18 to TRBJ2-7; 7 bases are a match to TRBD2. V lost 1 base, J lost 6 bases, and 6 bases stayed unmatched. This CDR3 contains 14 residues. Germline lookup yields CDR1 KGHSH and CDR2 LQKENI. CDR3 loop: CASSPLGGTSEQYV. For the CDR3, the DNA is TGTGCCAGCTCACCACTCGGGGGGACCAGCGAGCAGTACGTC.

This chain's CDR3 is CASSQETRGFVKETQYF. As DNA, the CDR3 is TGCGCCAGCAGCCAAGAGACGCGGGGGTTCGTCAAGGAGACCCAGTACTTC. The V gene is TRBV4-1, the J gene TRBJ2-5, with TRBD2 identical over 7 bases. V gave up 0 bases and J gave up 5 bases; unmatched junction bases: 12. Looked up from germline, CDR1 is MGHRA and CDR2 is YSYEKL. CDR3 length: 17 amino acids.

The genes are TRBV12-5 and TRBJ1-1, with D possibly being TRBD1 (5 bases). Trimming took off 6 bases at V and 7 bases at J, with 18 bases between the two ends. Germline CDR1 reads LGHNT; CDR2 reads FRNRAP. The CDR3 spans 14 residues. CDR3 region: CASGVGGTQSEAFF. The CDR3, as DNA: TGTGCTAGTGGGGTGGGTGGGACCCAAAGTGAAGCTTTCTTT. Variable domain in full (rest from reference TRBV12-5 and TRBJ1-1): DARVTQTPRHKVTEMGQEVTMRCQPILGHNTVFWYRQTMMQGLELLAYFRNRAPLDDSGMPKDRFSAEMPDATLATLKIQPSEPRDSAVYFCASGVGGTQSEAFFGQGTRLTVV.

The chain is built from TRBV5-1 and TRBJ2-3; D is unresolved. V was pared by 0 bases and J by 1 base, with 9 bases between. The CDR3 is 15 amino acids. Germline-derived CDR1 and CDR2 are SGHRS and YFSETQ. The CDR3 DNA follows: TGCGCCAGCAGCTTGGGCGCCGCCGGCACAGATACGCAGTATTTT. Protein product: CASSLGAAGTDTQYF.

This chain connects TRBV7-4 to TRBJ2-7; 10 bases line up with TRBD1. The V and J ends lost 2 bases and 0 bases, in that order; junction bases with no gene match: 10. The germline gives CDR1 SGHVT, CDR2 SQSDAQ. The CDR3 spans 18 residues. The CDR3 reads CASSLWDRGYVSSYEQYV. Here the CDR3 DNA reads TGTGCCAGCAGCTTATGGGACAGGGGATATGTGAGCTCCTACGAGCAGTACGTC.

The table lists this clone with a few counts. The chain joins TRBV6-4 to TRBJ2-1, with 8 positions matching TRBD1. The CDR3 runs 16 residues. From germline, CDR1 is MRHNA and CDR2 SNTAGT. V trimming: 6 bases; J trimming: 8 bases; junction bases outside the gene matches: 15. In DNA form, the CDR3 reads TGTGCCAGCAGGCCGAATCGGATGACAGGGGCCCATGAGCAGTTCTTC. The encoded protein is CASRPNRMTGAHEQFF.

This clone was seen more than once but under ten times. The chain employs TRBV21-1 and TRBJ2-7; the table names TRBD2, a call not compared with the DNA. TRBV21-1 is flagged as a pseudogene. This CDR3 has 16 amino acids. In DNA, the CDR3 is TGTGCCAGCAGCAGCTATAGCGCGGCTATCTCCTACGAGCAGTACGTC. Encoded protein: CASSSYSAAISYEQYV.

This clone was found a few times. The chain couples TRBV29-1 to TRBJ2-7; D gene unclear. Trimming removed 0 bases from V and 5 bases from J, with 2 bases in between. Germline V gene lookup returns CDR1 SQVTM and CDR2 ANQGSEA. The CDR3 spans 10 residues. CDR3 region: CSVEEDEQYV. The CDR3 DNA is TGCAGCGTTGAAGAGGACGAGCAGTACGTC.

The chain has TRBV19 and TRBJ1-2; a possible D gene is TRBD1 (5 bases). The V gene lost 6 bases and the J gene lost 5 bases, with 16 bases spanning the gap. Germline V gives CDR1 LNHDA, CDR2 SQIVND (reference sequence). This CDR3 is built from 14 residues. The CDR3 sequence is CASSLPGTPYGYTF. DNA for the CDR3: TGTGCCAGTAGCCTCCCCGGGACCCCTTATGGCTACACCTTC.